This TCR beta chain derives from a study of post-analysis software for immune sequencing data. Study-wide points: Controls showed significantly higher normalized Chao1 diversity than did multiple sclerosis patients. TRBV segments more frequent in patients than in controls numbered roughly 5 and included TRBV5-6, TRBV5-1 and TRBV20-1.

V lost 4 bases, J lost 0 bases, and 10 bases stayed unmatched. This CDR3 is 17 amino acids long. A remark on this clonotype: The antigen is not known.

Prepared libraries of TCR beta cDNA carried unique molecular identifiers. TCRdb ran MiXCR on the PCR reads and lists one entry per CDR3 protein. This sample has about 400,000 distinct CDR3 sequences, with about a third found just once. The receptor comes from a girl between 10 and 17 years old with multiple sclerosis. What was sequenced was blood. This sequence joins TRBV12-3 or TRBV12-4 and TRBJ2-3; TRBD2 matches 7 bases. The CDR3 region is CASSSLGAGVSTDTQYF. The CDR3 DNA reads as TGTGCCAGCAGTTCCCTTGGGGCGGGGGTCAGCACAGATACGCAGTATTTT.